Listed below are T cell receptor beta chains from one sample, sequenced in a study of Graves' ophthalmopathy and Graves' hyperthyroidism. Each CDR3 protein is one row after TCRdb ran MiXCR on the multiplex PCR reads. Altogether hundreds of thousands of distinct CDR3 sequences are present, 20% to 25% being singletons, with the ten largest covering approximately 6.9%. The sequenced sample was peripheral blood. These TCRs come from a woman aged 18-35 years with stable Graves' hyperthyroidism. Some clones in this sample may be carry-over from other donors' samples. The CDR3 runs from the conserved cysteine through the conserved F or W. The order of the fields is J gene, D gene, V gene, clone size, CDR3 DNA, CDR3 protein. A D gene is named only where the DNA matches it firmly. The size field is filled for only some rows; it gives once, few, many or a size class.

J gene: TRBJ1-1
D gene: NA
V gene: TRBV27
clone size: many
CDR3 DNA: TGTGCCAGCAGTCCTTCCCTCGGTCGGCCCGGCCGAGAAGCTTTCTTT
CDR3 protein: CASSPSLGRPGREAFF

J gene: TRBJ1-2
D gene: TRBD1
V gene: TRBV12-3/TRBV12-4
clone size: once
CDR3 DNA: TGTGCCAGCAGGGGACAGGGGAATGGCTACACCTTC
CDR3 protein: CASRGQGNGYTF

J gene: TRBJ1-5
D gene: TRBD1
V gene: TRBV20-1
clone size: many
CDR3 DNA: TGCAGTGCCCCGAGGACAGGGGTATCTCAGCCCCAGCATTTT
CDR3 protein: CSAPRTGVSQPQHF

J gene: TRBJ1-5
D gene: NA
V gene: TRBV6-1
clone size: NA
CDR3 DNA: TGTGCCAGCAGTCGGACAGCTAGCAATCAGCCCCAGGATTTT
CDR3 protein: CASSRTASNQPQDF

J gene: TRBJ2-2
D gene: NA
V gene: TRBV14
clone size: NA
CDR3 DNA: TGTGCCAGCAGCCTGGACGTAGCCGGGGAGCTGTTTTTT
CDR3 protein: CASSLDVAGELFF

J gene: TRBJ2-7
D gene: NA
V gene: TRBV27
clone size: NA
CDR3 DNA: TGTGCCAGCAGTCCCGCGGCGGCCTCTAGGGAGCAGTACTTC
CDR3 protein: CASSPAAASREQYF

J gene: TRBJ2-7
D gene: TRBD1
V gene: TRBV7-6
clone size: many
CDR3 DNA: TGTGCCAGCAGCTTTAGATCTCCGGCGGGACAGGGTGGCTACGAGCAGTACTTC
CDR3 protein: CASSFRSPAGQGGYEQYF

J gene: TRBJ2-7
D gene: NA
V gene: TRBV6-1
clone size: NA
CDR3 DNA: TGTGCCAGCAGTGAAGCCGAAGGCTACGAGCAGTACTTC
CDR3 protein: CASSEAEGYEQYF

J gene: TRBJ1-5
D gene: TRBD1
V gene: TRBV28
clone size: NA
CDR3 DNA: TGTGCCAGCAGTCCCGGTGACAGGGATATTCAGCCCCAGCATTTT
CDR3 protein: CASSPGDRDIQPQHF

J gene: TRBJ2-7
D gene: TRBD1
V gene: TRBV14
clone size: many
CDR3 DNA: TGTGCCAGCAGTCAGGACAGGGGGCTCTACGAGCAGTACTTC
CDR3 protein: CASSQDRGLYEQYF

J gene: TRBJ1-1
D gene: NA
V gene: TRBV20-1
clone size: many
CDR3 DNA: TGCAGTGTCTGGGACGGAACCTTT
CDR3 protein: CSVWDGTF

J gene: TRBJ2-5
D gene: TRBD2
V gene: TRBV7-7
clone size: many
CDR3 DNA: TGTGCCAGCAGCTTAGTACAGCGGGGGGTAGGGGAGACCCAGTACTTC
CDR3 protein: CASSLVQRGVGETQYF

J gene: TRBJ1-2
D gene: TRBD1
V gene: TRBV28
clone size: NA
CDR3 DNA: TGTGCCAGCAAGAGTTTGGGGACAGGGGGCTCTGGCTACACCTTC
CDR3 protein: CASKSLGTGGSGYTF

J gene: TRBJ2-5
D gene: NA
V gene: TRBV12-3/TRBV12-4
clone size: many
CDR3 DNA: TGTGCCAGCAGTTCCACGAGGGGAGCCCAAGAGACCCAGTACTTC
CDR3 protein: CASSSTRGAQETQYF

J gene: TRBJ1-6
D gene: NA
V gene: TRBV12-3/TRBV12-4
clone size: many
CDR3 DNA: TGTGCCAGCAGGGCAGTGAATTCACCCCTCCACTTT
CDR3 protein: CASRAVNSPLHF

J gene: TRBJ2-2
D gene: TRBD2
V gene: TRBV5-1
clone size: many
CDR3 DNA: TGTGCCAGCAGCTTAGCGGGATTGAACACCGGGGAGCTGTTTTTT
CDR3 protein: CASSLAGLNTGELFF

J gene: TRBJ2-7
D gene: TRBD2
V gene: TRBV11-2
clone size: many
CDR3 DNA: TGTGCCAGCAGCTTAGATAGGAAAGCGGGAAGCTCCTACGAGCAGTACTTC
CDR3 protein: CASSLDRKAGSSYEQYF

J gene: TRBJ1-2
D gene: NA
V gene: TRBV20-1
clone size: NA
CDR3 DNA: TGCAGTGCTATTCCGGTGGATTACTATGGCTACACCTTC
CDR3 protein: CSAIPVDYYGYTF

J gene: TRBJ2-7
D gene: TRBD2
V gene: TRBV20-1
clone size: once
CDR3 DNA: TGCAGTGCTAGAGAGTCTAGCGGCTACGAGCAGTACTTC
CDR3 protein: CSARESSGYEQYF

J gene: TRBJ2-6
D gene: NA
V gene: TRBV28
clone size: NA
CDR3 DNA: TGTGCCAGCCTGAAACTAGGCCCCACCATGGCCAACGTCCTGACTTTC
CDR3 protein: CASLKLGPTMANVLTF

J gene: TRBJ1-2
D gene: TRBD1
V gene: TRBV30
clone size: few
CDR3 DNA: TGTGCCTGGAGGGGGACAGGGATTATCTATGGCTACACCTTC
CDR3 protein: CAWRGTGIIYGYTF

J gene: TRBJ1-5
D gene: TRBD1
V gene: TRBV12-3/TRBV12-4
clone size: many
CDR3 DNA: TGTGCCAGCAGCAAGACAGGGAGCAATCAGCCCCAGCATTTT
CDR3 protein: CASSKTGSNQPQHF

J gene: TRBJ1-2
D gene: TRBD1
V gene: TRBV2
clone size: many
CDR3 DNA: TGTGCCAGCAGTAAAGGGCAGGGGGCTCGCTATGGCTACACCTTC
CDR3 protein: CASSKGQGARYGYTF

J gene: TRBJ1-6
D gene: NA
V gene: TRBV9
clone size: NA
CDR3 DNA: TGTGCCAGCAGCGTACAGGGAGGAGATAATTCACCCCTCCACTTT
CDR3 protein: CASSVQGGDNSPLHF